This T cell receptor (beta chain) was sequenced during a study of blood T cells in healthy people across ages. V was pared by 6 bases and J by 1 base, with 12 bases between. The CDR3 consists of 13 residues. Per the germline V gene, CDR1 is DFQATT and CDR2 is SNEGSKA (reference sequence). Each donor supplied roughly 9.1 milliliters of peripheral blood. As to this clonotype: Its antigen is not known.

A second PCR of about 6 to 12 cycles used a sample-barcoded 5' primer and a J-beta primer mix. TCRdb analysed the 5' RACE reads with MiXCR anew, one entry per CDR3 protein. The sample consists of roughly 730,000 distinct CDR3 sequences, just over 55% of them appearing once. Study findings and constraints: Measured against age, TCR beta diversity per million T cells decreased in a roughly linear manner. Diversity was higher, and naive CD4+ cells more numerous, in long-lived donors than in aged donors.

The chain couples TRBV20-1 to TRBJ2-5, with unresolved D. The sequence came from a man aged 40-55 years in good health. The sample taken for sequencing was blood. CDR3 DNA: TGCAGTGCCGAGTCGAACAGCCAAGAGACCCAGTACTTC. This sequence encodes CSAESNSQETQYF.